A selection of T cell receptor beta chains follows, all from one sample in a study of shared clonotypes between healthy human individuals. The table came from immunoSEQ multiplex PCR; TCRdb's copy has only in-frame clones and leaves some out. The sample includes some 2,100,000 clones, about 92% seen only once; the top ten take about 1.8%. The sequencing sample was made of naive CD8+ T cells from PBMCs. All receptors derive from a man younger than 35 in good health. Some clones in this sample may be carry-over from other donors' samples. Both conserved end residues are part of each CDR3. A D gene is named only where the DNA matches it firmly. Expanded clones are given a class, and other clones once, few, many or no size at all.

abundance: NA
d_gene: NA
v_gene: TRBV11-2
j_gene: TRBJ2-3
CDR3nt: TGTGCCAGCAGCTTAGGGTGGACAGCTAGCACAGATACGCAGTATTTT
CDR3aa: CASSLGWTASTDTQYF

abundance: NA
d_gene: NA
v_gene: TRBV6-4
j_gene: TRBJ2-1
CDR3nt: TGTGCCAGCGTGGGGGAGTTTCCGGACAATGAGCAGTTCTTC
CDR3aa: CASVGEFPDNEQFF

abundance: NA
d_gene: NA
v_gene: TRBV28
j_gene: TRBJ1-3
CDR3nt: TGTGCCACCCAATGGGGGTCTGGAAACACCATATATTTT
CDR3aa: CATQWGSGNTIYF

abundance: NA
d_gene: NA
v_gene: TRBV28
j_gene: TRBJ2-7
CDR3nt: TGTGCCAGCAGTTTTCGGGGCTACGAGCAGTACTTC
CDR3aa: CASSFRGYEQYF

abundance: NA
d_gene: TRBD2
v_gene: TRBV29-1
j_gene: TRBJ2-3
CDR3nt: TGCAGCGTTGAAGGGGTGGCTAGCGGGAGTACAGATACGCAGTATTTT
CDR3aa: CSVEGVASGSTDTQYF

abundance: few
d_gene: TRBD1
v_gene: TRBV30
j_gene: TRBJ1-5
CDR3nt: TGTGCCTGGAGCCCCAGGGGGATCAATCAGCCCCAGCATTTT
CDR3aa: CAWSPRGINQPQHF

abundance: NA
d_gene: TRBD1
v_gene: TRBV4-2
j_gene: TRBJ1-2
CDR3nt: TGTGCCAGCAGCACGCCCGGGACAGTTTTTTCTGGCTACACCTTC
CDR3aa: CASSTPGTVFSGYTF

abundance: few
d_gene: NA
v_gene: TRBV7-9
j_gene: TRBJ2-2
CDR3nt: TGTGCCAGCAGCTCGGAACAGGGAGTGGTGTCCGGGGAGCTGTTTTTT
CDR3aa: CASSSEQGVVSGELFF

abundance: NA
d_gene: NA
v_gene: TRBV7-9
j_gene: TRBJ2-1
CDR3nt: TGTGCCAGCAGCGTCGACAATGAGCAGTTCTTC
CDR3aa: CASSVDNEQFF

abundance: NA
d_gene: TRBD1
v_gene: TRBV6-5
j_gene: TRBJ1-5
CDR3nt: TGTGCCAGCAGCCCCAACAGGGGAGGCAATCAGCCCCAGCATTTT
CDR3aa: CASSPNRGGNQPQHF

abundance: few
d_gene: NA
v_gene: TRBV27
j_gene: TRBJ2-7
CDR3nt: TGTGCCAGCAGTTCCGGGACCGTTGAGCTCGAGCAGTACTTC
CDR3aa: CASSSGTVELEQYF

abundance: NA
d_gene: TRBD2
v_gene: TRBV7-6
j_gene: TRBJ2-2
CDR3nt: TGTGCCAGCAGCTTCGGACTAGCGGGAGGCCCGGAGCTGTTTTTT
CDR3aa: CASSFGLAGGPELFF

abundance: NA
d_gene: TRBD2
v_gene: TRBV5-1
j_gene: TRBJ2-1
CDR3nt: TGCGCCAGCCACCGGGGACTAGCGGCTATCAGCTCCTACAATGAGCAGTTCTTC
CDR3aa: CASHRGLAAISSYNEQFF

abundance: NA
d_gene: NA
v_gene: TRBV7-8
j_gene: TRBJ2-7
CDR3nt: TGTGCCAGCAGCTCCTGGGCCCAACGGGAGCAGTACTTC
CDR3aa: CASSSWAQREQYF

abundance: NA
d_gene: TRBD2
v_gene: TRBV19
j_gene: TRBJ2-1
CDR3nt: TGTGCCAGTGGGCTAGCGGCCTACAATGAGCAGTTCTTC
CDR3aa: CASGLAAYNEQFF

abundance: NA
d_gene: NA
v_gene: TRBV7-9
j_gene: TRBJ2-7
CDR3nt: TGTGCCAGCAGCTTATCGATCCGGGACCAAGCCTACGAGCAGTACTTC
CDR3aa: CASSLSIRDQAYEQYF

abundance: NA
d_gene: NA
v_gene: TRBV5-1
j_gene: TRBJ2-1
CDR3nt: TGCGCCAGCAGCTTGACCAGGGGACCTTTGGATGAGCAGTTCTTC
CDR3aa: CASSLTRGPLDEQFF

abundance: NA
d_gene: NA
v_gene: TRBV2
j_gene: TRBJ1-1
CDR3nt: TGTGCCAGCAGCACCGTCGAGGGTACCACTGAAGCTTTCTTT
CDR3aa: CASSTVEGTTEAFF

abundance: NA
d_gene: NA
v_gene: TRBV27
j_gene: TRBJ2-7
CDR3nt: TGTGCCAGCAGTTTAATCGGGGGCCTGGGGGAGCAGTACTTC
CDR3aa: CASSLIGGLGEQYF

abundance: NA
d_gene: TRBD2
v_gene: TRBV10-3
j_gene: TRBJ2-4
CDR3nt: TGTGCCACCCTAGCGGGGGGATCGATAGGAAACATTCAGTACTTC
CDR3aa: CATLAGGSIGNIQYF

abundance: NA
d_gene: NA
v_gene: TRBV11-2
j_gene: TRBJ2-7
CDR3nt: TGTGCCAGCAGCTTAAACAGGGTTTACGAGCAGTACTTC
CDR3aa: CASSLNRVYEQYF

abundance: NA
d_gene: NA
v_gene: TRBV19
j_gene: TRBJ2-7
CDR3nt: TGTGCCAGCGCCCGACAACCCCTAGACGAGCAGTACTTC
CDR3aa: CASARQPLDEQYF